The 13 T cell receptor beta chains listed next were all sequenced from one sample in a study of blood T cell repertoires in COVID-19. Sequencing was performed with immunoSEQ multiplex PCR; in TCRdb, only in-frame clones are kept and a portion is missing. The sample gives just over 150,000 clones, roughly 80% of which show up once; about 0.5% is in the top ten. Sequencing used peripheral blood. All receptors come from a man aged 55 to 69 with acute or convalescent COVID-19.

A single count supports this clone. V gene TRBV2 combines with J gene TRBJ1-1, with D maybe TRBD1 (6 bases). This CDR3 spans 15 amino acids. Germline V gene data show CDR1 as SNHLY and CDR2 as FYNNEI. Trimming left V 4 bases short and J 0 bases short, with 12 bases between. The CDR3 protein is CASSAQGRVNTEAFF. The CDR3 DNA reads TGTGCCAGCAGTGCCCAGGGGCGGGTGAACACTGAAGCTTTCTTT. Full variable domain (rest looked up from reference TRBV2 and TRBJ1-1): EPEVTQTPSHQVTQMGQEVILRCVPISNHLYFYWYRQILGQKVEFLVSFYNNEISEKSEIFDDQFSVERPDGSNFTLKIRSTKLEDSAMYFCASSAQGRVNTEAFFGQGTRLTVV.

The chain carries TRBV12-3 or TRBV12-4 and TRBJ2-7, with D possibly matching TRBD2 (5 bases). CDR3 length equals 13 residues. V was clipped by 3 bases and J by 3 bases, with 9 bases between them. The CDR3 is CASSFDYRYEQYF. In DNA, the CDR3 is TGTGCCAGCAGTTTCGACTACCGCTACGAGCAGTACTTC.

The chain carries TRBV19 and TRBJ1-2, with D maybe TRBD1 (6 bases). Per the germline V gene, CDR1 is LNHDA and CDR2 is SQIVND (reference sequence). The V and J ends lost 5 bases and 2 bases respectively, with 12 bases between them. CDR3 length: 14 residues. This chain's CDR3 is CASSPTGGNYGYTF. The CDR3 nucleotides are TGTGCCAGTAGTCCGACGGGGGGCAACTATGGCTACACCTTC.

This clone occurred once. The rearrangement links TRBV27 to TRBJ1-2, with D possibly being TRBD1 (6 bases). Per the germline V gene, CDR1 is MNHEY and CDR2 is SMNVEV (reference sequence). The CDR3 contains 14 residues. Trimming cost V 10 bases and J 8 bases, with 23 bases left between them. The CDR3 is CATNSLVQGQGYTF. The CDR3, as DNA: TGTGCCACCAACAGTTTAGTACAGGGACAAGGCTACACCTTC.

V and J are TRBV7-2 and TRBJ1-1; D gene uncertain. The ends were cut back, 1 base at V and 8 bases at J, with 8 bases in the middle. The CDR3 is made up of 12 amino acids. Germline V gene data show CDR1 as SGHTA and CDR2 as FQGNSA. CDR3 protein: CASSLEIGEAFF. The CDR3 DNA reads TGTGCCAGCAGCTTAGAGATCGGGGAAGCTTTCTTT.

This sequence joins TRBV6-5 and TRBJ2-7, with a tentative D call TRBD1 (6 bases). The CDR3 is 15 residues long. Trimming took 8 bases from V and 6 from J, leaving 23 bases between them. Germline V gives CDR1 MNHEY, CDR2 SVGAGI. The CDR3 bases are TGTGCCAGCGCGGCACAGGGTCTCTCACTTGGCGAGCAGTACTTC. Translating gives CASAAQGLSLGEQYF.

This clone showed up just once. The genes are TRBV3-1 (or the pseudogene TRBV3-2) and TRBJ2-4; D may be TRBD1 (6 bases). V lost 3 bases and J 4 bases, leaving 7 bases between the germline ends. CDR3 size: 13 residues. Germline V lookup: CDR1 LGHDT, CDR2 YNNKEL (reference sequence). The CDR3 protein is CASSHQGKNIQYF. The CDR3 DNA follows: TGTGCCAGCAGCCACCAGGGGAAAAACATTCAGTACTTC.

This chain joins TRBV5-6 and TRBJ1-1; D is unresolved. The CDR3 spans 14 residues. Germline CDR1 reads SGHDT; CDR2 reads YYEEEE. Trimming cost V 0 bases and J 2 bases, with 8 bases left between them. The CDR3 loop reads CASSLALRNTEAFF. CDR3 sequence (DNA): TGTGCCAGCAGCTTGGCCCTGCGCAACACTGAAGCTTTCTTT. Combining the CDR3 with reference TRBV5-6 and TRBJ1-1 gives the whole variable domain DAGVTQSPTHLIKTRGQQVTLRCSPKSGHDTVSWYQQALGQGPQFIFQYYEEEERQRGNFPDRFSGHQFPNYSSELNVNALLLGDSALYLCASSLALRNTEAFFGQGTRLTVV.

The rearrangement joins TRBV9 to TRBJ1-2; D is undetermined. In germline, CDR1 is SGDLS, CDR2 YYNGEE. This CDR3 has 14 amino acids. V was pared by 0 bases and J by 3 bases, with 9 bases between. CDR3 nucleotides: TGTGCCAGCAGCGTAGAAGTCGGGTACTATGGCTACACCTTC. It specifies CASSVEVGYYGYTF. Drawing the rest from reference TRBV9 and TRBJ1-2, the complete variable domain is DSGVTQTPKHLITATGQRVTLRCSPRSGDLSVYWYQQSLDQGLQFLIQYYNGEERAKGNILERFSAQQFPDLHSELNLSSLELGDSALYFCASSVEVGYYGYTFGSGTRLTVV.

This chain connects TRBV6-2 or TRBV6-3 to TRBJ1-4, with TRBD1 matching over 7 bases. There are 15 residues in the CDR3. The ends lost 6 bases at V and 5 bases at J; junction bases unmatched: 9. Germline V lookup: CDR1 MNHEY, CDR2 SVGEGT. The CDR3 loop is CASSDQDRRNEKLFF. For the CDR3, the DNA is TGTGCCAGCAGCGATCAGGACAGGAGAAATGAAAAACTGTTTTTT.

J is TRBJ1-2 and V is TRBV3-1 (or the pseudogene TRBV3-2); D perhaps matches TRBD1 (5 bases). CDR1 and CDR2 (germline): LGHDT, YNNKEL (reference sequence). V was trimmed by 4 bases and J by 2 bases, leaving 14 bases between them. The CDR3 spans 15 residues. CDR3: CASSPVGRTNYGYTF. In DNA, the CDR3 is TGTGCCAGCAGCCCAGTGGGGCGGACAAACTATGGCTACACCTTC.

This clone was detected only a few times. The chain uses TRBV2 and TRBJ2-3; a possible D gene is TRBD1 (5 bases). This CDR3 region has 12 residues. V was trimmed by 7 bases and J by 4 bases, leaving 9 bases between them. Germline V CDR1 and CDR2: SNHLY, FYNNEI. CDR3 coding DNA: TGTGCCAGCATTTCGACAGCAGATACGCAGTATTTT. Amino acids: CASISTADTQYF.

This rearrangement joins TRBV7-6 to TRBJ2-3; D uncertain. Germline CDR1 SGHVS, CDR2 FNYEAQ. The germline V and J ends were trimmed by 3 bases and 6 bases, with 28 bases remaining between them. The length of the CDR3 is 19 residues. In nucleotides, the CDR3 is TGTGCCAGCAGCTTTTCATTAACGGGTCAAAAGGAACATTGGGATACGCAGTATTTT. This codes for CASSFSLTGQKEHWDTQYF. The full variable domain, its missing parts supplied by reference TRBV7-6 and TRBJ2-3, is GAGVSQSPRYKVTKRGQDVALRCDPISGHVSLYWYRQALGQGPEFLTYFNYEAQQDKSGLPNDRFSAERPEGSISTLTIQRTEQRDSAMYRCASSFSLTGQKEHWDTQYFGPGTRLTVL.